These 5 T cell receptor beta chains came from one sample sequenced in a study of blood T cells in healthy people across ages (dated by TCRdb to about 2015). Receptor amplification or capture employed 5' RACE. The instrument was an Illumina HiSeq 2500. A second 7 to 11 cycle PCR used a sample-barcoded 5' primer and a J-beta primer mix. The public sequencing data were trimmed at Q25 with fastp and processed into clonotypes with MiXCR by TCRdb, which kept only in-frame beta chains. Rows merge per CDR3 protein into single entries with the most common DNA and genes. This sample comprises some 760,000 distinct CDR3 sequences, around a quarter of them detected only once. 9.4% of the sample is held by the ten biggest clonotypes. This same sample was also taken into another study, of T cells of mothers and their children.

What was sequenced was blood. The receptors here all came from a boy under 18 in good health.

This clonotype appeared a few times. The chain is built from TRBV7-8 and TRBJ2-3; maybe TRBD2 (6 bases). This CDR3 spans 16 amino acids. Trimming removed 10 bases from V and 2 bases from J, with 22 bases in between. CDR1 SGHVS and CDR2 FQNEAQ come from the germline V gene. The chain's CDR3 is CATDPGRGTFTDTQYF. Written as DNA, the CDR3 is TGTGCCACCGACCCTGGGCGGGGCACGTTCACAGATACGCAGTATTTT.

This chain links TRBV4-2 with TRBJ1-2; no clear D gene. V lost 2 bases, J lost 3 bases, and 10 bases lay in between. The germline V gene has CDR1 LGHNA and CDR2 YNFKEQ. This CDR3 region has 14 residues. Here the CDR3 DNA reads TGTGCCAGCAGCCAACCCGGACTCGACTATGGCTACACCTTC. It specifies CASSQPGLDYGYTF.

This clonotype was found a few times. The chain has TRBV29-1 and TRBJ1-2; D not resolved. Trimming took off 4 bases at V and 4 bases at J, with 13 bases between the two ends. This CDR3 contains 13 residues. CDR1 is SQVTM and CDR2 is ANQGSEA in the germline V gene. The CDR3 sequence is CSVGGSPIYGYTF. CDR3 nucleotides: TGCAGCGTTGGAGGGTCCCCCATCTATGGCTACACCTTC.

This chain connects TRBV2 to TRBJ2-7, with D uncertain. Trimming cost V 6 bases and J 0 bases, with 15 bases left between them. CDR1 SNHLY and CDR2 FYNNEI come from the germline V gene. The CDR3 has 15 amino acids. In DNA, the CDR3 is TGTGCCAGCAGGAACCCTGAGAGGAGCTCCTACGAGCAGTACTTC. Protein: CASRNPERSSYEQYF. Using reference TRBV2 and TRBJ2-7 for the parts outside the CDR3, the full variable domain is EPEVTQTPSHQVTQMGQEVILRCVPISNHLYFYWYRQILGQKVEFLVSFYNNEISEKSEIFDDQFSVERPDGSNFTLKIRSTKLEDSAMYFCASRNPERSSYEQYFGPGTRLTVT.

The rearrangement links TRBV4-1 to TRBJ2-5, with 9 bases matching TRBD2. The J call may be in error: the DNA end matches TRBJ2-1 better. From germline, CDR1 is MGHRA and CDR2 YSYEKL. The CDR3 loop spans 15 amino acids. In nucleotides, the CDR3 is TGCGCCAGCAGCCACCCGGGACTAGCTGTTGATGAGCAGTTCTTC. Protein product: CASSHPGLAVDEQFF.